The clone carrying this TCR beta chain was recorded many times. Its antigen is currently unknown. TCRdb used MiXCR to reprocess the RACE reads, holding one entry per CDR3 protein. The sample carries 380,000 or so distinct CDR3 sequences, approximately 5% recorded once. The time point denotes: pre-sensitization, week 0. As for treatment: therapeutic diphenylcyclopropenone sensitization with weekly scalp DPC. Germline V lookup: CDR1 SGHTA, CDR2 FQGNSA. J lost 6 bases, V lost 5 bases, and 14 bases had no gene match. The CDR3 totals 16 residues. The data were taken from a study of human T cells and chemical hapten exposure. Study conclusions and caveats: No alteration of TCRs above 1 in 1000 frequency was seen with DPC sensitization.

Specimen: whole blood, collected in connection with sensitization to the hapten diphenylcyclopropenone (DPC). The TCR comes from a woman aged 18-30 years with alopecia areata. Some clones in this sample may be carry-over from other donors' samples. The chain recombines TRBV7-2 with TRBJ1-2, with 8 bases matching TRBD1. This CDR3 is CASSPPGNRGGHGYTF. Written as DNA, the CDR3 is TGTGCCAGCAGCCCCCCAGGCAACAGGGGGGGACATGGCTACACCTTC.